This section outlines one T cell receptor beta chain sequence together with its context. Its antigen is unidentified. The source of the sample is a study of radiotherapy plus CTLA-4 blockade in lung cancer. Turning to the study itself: Disease control was achieved by around 30% of patients, and objective responses by about 19%. Study results and limitations: Radiotherapy was combined with ipilimumab, and tumor-derived TCR clones then expanded in blood.

Focal radiation plus CTLA-4 blockade with ipilimumab was given to patients with chemo-refractory metastatic non-small-cell lung cancer. TCRdb keeps only in-frame clones here, not all; method: immunoSEQ multiplex PCR. The table lists 60,000 to 65,000 clones, around three quarters of them singletons. CDR1 and CDR2 (germline): SGHDN, FVKESK. This CDR3 comprises 15 residues. V was pared by 1 base and J by 0 bases, with 9 bases between. This sequence was found in a human donor with non-small cell lung cancer who had a complete response to radiotherapy plus ipilimumab. This chain joins TRBV14 and TRBJ1-2; D gene unclear. The sequenced sample was peripheral blood, obtained from a patient treated with radiotherapy plus ipilimumab. The DNA of the CDR3 is TGTGCCAGCAGCCAAGCTTTGGGCTCTAACTATGGCTACACCTTC. The encoded protein is CASSQALGSNYGYTF.